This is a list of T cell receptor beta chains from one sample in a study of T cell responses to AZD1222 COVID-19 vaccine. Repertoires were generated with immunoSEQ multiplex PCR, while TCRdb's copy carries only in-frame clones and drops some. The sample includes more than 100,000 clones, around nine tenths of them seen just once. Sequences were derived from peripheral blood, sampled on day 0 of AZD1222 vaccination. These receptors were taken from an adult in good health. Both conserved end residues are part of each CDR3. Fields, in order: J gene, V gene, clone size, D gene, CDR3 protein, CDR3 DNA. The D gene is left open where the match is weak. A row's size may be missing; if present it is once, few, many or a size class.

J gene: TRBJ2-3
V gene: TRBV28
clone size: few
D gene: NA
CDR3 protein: CASTTFGDTQYF
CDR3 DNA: TGTGCTAGCACAACGTTCGGGGATACGCAGTATTTT

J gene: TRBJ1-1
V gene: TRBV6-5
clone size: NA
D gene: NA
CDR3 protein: CASRTHRDTEAFF
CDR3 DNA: TGTGCCAGCAGAACCCACAGGGACACTGAAGCTTTCTTT

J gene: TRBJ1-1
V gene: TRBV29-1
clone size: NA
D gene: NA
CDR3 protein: CSVAPLRGDTEAFF
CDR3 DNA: TGCAGCGTTGCACCACTTCGGGGGGACACTGAAGCTTTCTTT

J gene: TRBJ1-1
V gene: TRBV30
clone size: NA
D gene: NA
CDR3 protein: CARMGTRGTEAFF
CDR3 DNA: TGTGCCCGGATGGGGACCCGGGGCACTGAAGCTTTCTTT

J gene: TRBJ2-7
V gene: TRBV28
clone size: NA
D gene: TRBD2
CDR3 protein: CASSLPLAGGEQYF
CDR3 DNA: TGTGCCAGCAGTTTACCTCTAGCGGGAGGGGAGCAGTACTTC

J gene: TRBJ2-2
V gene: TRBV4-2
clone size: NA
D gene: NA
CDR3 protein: CASSRGGGELFF
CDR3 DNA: TGTGCCAGCAGCCGAGGCGGCGGGGAGCTGTTTTTT

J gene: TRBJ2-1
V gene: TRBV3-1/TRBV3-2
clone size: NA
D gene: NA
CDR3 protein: CASSQVKRQQFF
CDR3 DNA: TGTGCCAGCAGCCAAGTAAAGCGTCAGCAGTTCTTC

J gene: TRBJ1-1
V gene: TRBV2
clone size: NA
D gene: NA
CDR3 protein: CASRGDGTNTEAFF
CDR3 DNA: TGTGCCAGCAGGGGGGACGGGACCAACACTGAAGCTTTCTTT

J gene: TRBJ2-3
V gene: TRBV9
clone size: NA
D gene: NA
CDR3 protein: CASSVVGDGRATDTQYF
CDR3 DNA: TGTGCCAGCAGCGTAGTGGGGGATGGACGGGCGACAGATACGCAGTATTTT

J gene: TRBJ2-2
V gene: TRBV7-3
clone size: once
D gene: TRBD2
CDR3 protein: CASSSRTSGSVLNTGELFF
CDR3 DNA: TGTGCCAGCAGCTCAAGGACTAGCGGGAGCGTATTGAACACCGGGGAGCTGTTTTTT

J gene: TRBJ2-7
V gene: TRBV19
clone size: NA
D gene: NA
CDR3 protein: CASSLIGGPSYF
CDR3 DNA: TGTGCCAGTAGCCTAATAGGGGGGCCTTCGTACTTC

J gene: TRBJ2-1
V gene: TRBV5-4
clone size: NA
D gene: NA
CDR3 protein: CASSTQGRGIYNEQFF
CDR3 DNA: TGTGCCAGCAGCACTCAAGGGCGGGGAATTTACAATGAGCAGTTCTTC

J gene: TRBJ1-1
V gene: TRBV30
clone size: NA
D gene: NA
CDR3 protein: CAWRARGLLDEAFF
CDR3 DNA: TGTGCCTGGAGGGCCCGAGGGCTCCTCGATGAAGCTTTCTTT

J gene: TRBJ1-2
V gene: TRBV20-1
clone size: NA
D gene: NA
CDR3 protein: CSAGVSGRKTRNYGYTF
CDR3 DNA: TGCAGTGCTGGTGTCTCGGGACGGAAAACGAGAAACTATGGCTACACCTTC

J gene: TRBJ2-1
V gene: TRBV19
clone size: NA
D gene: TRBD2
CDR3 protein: CASSIASGGNNEQFF
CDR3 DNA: TGTGCCAGTAGTATTGCTAGCGGGGGGAACAATGAGCAGTTCTTC

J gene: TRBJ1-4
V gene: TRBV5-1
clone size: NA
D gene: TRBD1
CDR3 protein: CASSLAGTGRTEKLFF
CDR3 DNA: TGCGCCAGCAGCTTGGCCGGGACAGGACGAACTGAAAAACTGTTTTTT

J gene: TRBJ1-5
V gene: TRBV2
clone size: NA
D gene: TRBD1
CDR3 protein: CASRLGTVGNQPQHF
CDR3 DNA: TGTGCCAGCAGGCTTGGGACAGTAGGAAATCAGCCCCAGCATTTT

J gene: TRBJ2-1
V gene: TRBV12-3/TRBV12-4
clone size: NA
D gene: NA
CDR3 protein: CASSQGNEQFF
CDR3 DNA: TGTGCCAGCAGCCAAGGCAATGAGCAGTTCTTC

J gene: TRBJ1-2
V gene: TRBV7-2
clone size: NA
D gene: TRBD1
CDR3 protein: CASSRNRQGRRTF
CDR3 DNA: TGTGCCAGCAGCAGAAATCGACAGGGGAGGAGGACCTTC

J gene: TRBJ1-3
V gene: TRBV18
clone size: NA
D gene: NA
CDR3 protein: CASLPEVGNTIYF
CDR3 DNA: TGTGCCAGCTTACCAGAGGTCGGGAACACCATATATTTT

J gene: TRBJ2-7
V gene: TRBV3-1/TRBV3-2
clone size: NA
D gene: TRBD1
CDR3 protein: CASSRAGQGLYEQYF
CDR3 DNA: TGTGCCAGCAGCCGAGCGGGACAGGGCCTCTACGAGCAGTACTTC

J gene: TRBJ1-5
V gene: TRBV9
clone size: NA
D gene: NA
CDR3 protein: CASSVGVSNQPQHF
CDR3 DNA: TGTGCCAGCAGCGTAGGTGTTAGCAATCAGCCCCAGCATTTT

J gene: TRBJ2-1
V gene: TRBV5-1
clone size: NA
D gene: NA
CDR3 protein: CASRAVSSYNEQFF
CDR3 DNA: TGCGCCAGCAGGGCAGTCAGCTCCTACAATGAGCAGTTCTTC

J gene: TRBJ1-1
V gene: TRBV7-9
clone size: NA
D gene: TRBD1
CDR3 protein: CASSEHDREGEAFF
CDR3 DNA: TGTGCCAGCAGCGAGCATGACAGGGAGGGTGAAGCTTTCTTT

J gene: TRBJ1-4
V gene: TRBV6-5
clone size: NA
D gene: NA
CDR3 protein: CASSLGGTNEKLFF
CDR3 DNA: TGTGCCAGCAGCCTGGGGGGAACTAATGAAAAACTGTTTTTT

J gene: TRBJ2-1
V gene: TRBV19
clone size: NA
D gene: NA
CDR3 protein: CASSISPHRTSSYNEQFF
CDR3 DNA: TGTGCCAGTAGTATCTCCCCTCACAGGACGAGCTCCTACAATGAGCAGTTCTTC

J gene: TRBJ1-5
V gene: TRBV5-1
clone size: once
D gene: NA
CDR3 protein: CASSRGNNQPQHF
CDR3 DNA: TGCGCCAGCAGCAGGGGTAACAATCAGCCCCAGCATTTT

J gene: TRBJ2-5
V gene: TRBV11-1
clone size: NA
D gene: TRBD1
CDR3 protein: CASSYRQGKDQETQYF
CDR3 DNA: TGTGCCAGCAGCTACCGACAGGGAAAAGACCAAGAGACCCAGTACTTC

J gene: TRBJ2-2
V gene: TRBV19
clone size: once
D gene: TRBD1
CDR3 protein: CASSRTDRGNTGELFF
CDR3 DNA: TGTGCCAGTAGTCGTACGGACAGGGGAAACACCGGGGAGCTGTTTTTT

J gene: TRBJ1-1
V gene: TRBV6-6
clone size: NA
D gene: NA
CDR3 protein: CASSLLPLKGTEAFF
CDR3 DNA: TGTGCCAGCAGCCTCCTGCCCCTGAAGGGTACTGAAGCTTTCTTT

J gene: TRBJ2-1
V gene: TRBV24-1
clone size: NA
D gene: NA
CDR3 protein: CATSDATGTDTYEQFF
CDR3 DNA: TGTGCCACCAGTGACGCTACAGGCACGGATACATATGAGCAGTTCTTC

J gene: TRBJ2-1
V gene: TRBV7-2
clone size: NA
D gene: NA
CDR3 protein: CASSYNRPPRDEQFF
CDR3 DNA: TGTGCCAGCAGCTACAACAGGCCCCCTAGGGATGAGCAGTTCTTC

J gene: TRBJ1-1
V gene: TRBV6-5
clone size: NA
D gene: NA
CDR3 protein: CASSFLGRKNTEAFF
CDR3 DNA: TGTGCCAGCAGTTTCCTTGGTCGAAAGAACACTGAAGCTTTCTTT

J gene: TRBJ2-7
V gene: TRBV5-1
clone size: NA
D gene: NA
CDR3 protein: CASSRDSDPSYEQYF
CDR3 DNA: TGCGCCAGCAGTCGGGACTCCGACCCCTCCTACGAGCAGTACTTC

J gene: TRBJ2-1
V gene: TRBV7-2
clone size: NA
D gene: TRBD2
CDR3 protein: CASSPPAGAYNEQFF
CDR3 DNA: TGTGCCAGCAGCCCCCCTGCGGGAGCCTACAATGAGCAGTTCTTC

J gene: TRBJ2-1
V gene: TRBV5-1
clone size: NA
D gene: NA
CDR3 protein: CASNLAPENREQFF
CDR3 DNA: TGCGCCAGCAACTTAGCCCCCGAAAACCGGGAGCAGTTCTTC

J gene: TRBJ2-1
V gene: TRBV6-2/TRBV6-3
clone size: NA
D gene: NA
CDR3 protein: CASSYRSRGRDEQFF
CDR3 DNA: TGTGCCAGCAGTTACCGGAGTAGGGGGAGGGATGAGCAGTTCTTC

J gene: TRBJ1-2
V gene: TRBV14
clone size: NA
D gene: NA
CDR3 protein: CASSPLGQGTYGYTF
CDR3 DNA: TGTGCCAGCAGCCCTCTGGGCCAGGGAACCTATGGCTACACCTTC

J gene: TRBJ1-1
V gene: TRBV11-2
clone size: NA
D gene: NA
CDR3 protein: CASSLDWGNTEAFF
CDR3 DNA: TGTGCCAGCAGCTTAGACTGGGGAAACACTGAAGCTTTCTTT

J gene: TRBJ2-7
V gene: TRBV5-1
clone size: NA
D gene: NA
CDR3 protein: CASSLSSGGIAYEQYF
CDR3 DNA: TGCGCCAGCAGCTTGTCTTCGGGGGGCATTGCTTACGAGCAGTACTTC

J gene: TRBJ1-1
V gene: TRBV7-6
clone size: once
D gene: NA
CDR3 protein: CASSYPPGRTLNTEAFF
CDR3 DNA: TGTGCCAGCAGCTACCCCCCGGGTAGGACCTTGAACACTGAAGCTTTCTTT

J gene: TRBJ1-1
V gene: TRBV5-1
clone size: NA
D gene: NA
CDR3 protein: CASSHGSGAEFMNTEAFF
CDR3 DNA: TGCGCCAGCAGTCACGGATCGGGTGCGGAATTCATGAACACTGAAGCTTTCTTT

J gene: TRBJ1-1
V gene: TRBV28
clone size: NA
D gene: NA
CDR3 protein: CASSFLTNTEAFF
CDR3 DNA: TGTGCCAGCAGTTTTCTAACGAACACTGAAGCTTTCTTT

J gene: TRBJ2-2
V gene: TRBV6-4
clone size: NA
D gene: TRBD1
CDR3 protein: CASSEQGSTGELFF
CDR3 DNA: TGTGCCAGCAGTGAACAGGGGAGCACCGGGGAGCTGTTTTTT

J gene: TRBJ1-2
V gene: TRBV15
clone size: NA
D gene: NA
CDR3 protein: CATSRDRVGYGYTF
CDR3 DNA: TGTGCCACCAGCAGAGACAGGGTGGGCTATGGCTACACCTTC

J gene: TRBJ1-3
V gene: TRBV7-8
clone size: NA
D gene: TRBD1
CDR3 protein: CASSSQGGTGNTIYF
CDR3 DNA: TGTGCCAGCAGCTCGCAGGGGGGGACTGGAAACACCATATATTTT

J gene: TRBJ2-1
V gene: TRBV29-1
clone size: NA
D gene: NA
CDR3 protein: CSVPGGPSYNEQFF
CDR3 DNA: TGCAGCGTCCCCGGGGGGCCCTCCTACAATGAGCAGTTCTTC

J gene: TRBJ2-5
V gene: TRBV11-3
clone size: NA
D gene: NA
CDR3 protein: CASSGRYQETQYF
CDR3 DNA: TGTGCCAGCAGCGGCCGGTACCAAGAGACCCAGTACTTC